This T cell receptor (beta chain) was recorded in a study of control samples from healthy donors and cancer patients. Relative to its sample, this clone is medium-sized. Method: immunoSEQ multiplex PCR; TCRdb's copy keeps in-frame clones and lacks some. Among under 450,000 clones listed, 75% to 95% were seen once. V lost 4 bases and J lost 3; bases outside the gene matches: 5. The length of the CDR3 is 14 residues. CDR1 and CDR2 from the germline V gene are LGHDT and YNNKEL (reference sequence). The specimen sequenced was PBMCs. This receptor was identified in a man aged 40-49 years with head and neck cancer. The rearrangement links TRBV3-1 (or the pseudogene TRBV3-2) to TRBJ2-7, with 8 bases aligning to TRBD1. CDR3 loop: CASSPTGVDYEQYF. In DNA, the CDR3 is TGTGCCAGCAGCCCGACAGGGGTAGACTACGAGCAGTACTTC.